This T cell receptor (beta chain) was observed in a study of T-cell reconstitution after alpha-beta-depleted transplantation in children (dated by TCRdb to 2015 to 2016). About the investigation overall: Using TCR repertoire profiling, the study followed T-cell immune reconstitution in a quantitative way in children after TCRalphabeta/CD19-depleted allogeneic hematopoietic cell transplantation.

This clonotype was detected many times. Its specific antigen is unknown. Base qualities are not recorded, but no much larger clone differs from it by a single base. Libraries came from PCR. The instrument given in TCRdb is Illumina HiSeq 2500. TCR library preparation used molecular barcoding, with unique molecular identifiers applied to normalize quantification of the TCRbeta repertoire. In TCRdb, the public reads were trimmed at Q25 with fastp and aligned with MiXCR, with productive beta chains retained. Entries that share a CDR3 protein sequence are merged under the most common genes and DNA. Present in this sample are some 830,000 distinct CDR3 sequences, less than 20% of which were seen just once. Just under 5% of the sample goes to the ten largest clones. Overall results and qualifications from the work: The apparently early recovery of alphabetaT-cell counts about two months after transplant reportedly depended on only several hundred rapidly expanded clones that came from non-depleted graft cells. In some patients, the high TCRbeta diversity seen at day 60 was put down to recipient T cells and intrathymic progenitors that had survived conditioning. Hyperexpanded clone frequencies declined over subsequent months; after one year, T-cell counts and TCRbeta diversity were mostly attributed to newly produced T cells.

Via the germline V gene (reference sequence), CDR1 is SSHAT and CDR2 FNYEAQ. The junction shows trimming of 4 bases on V and 5 bases on J, plus 15 bases between the germline ends. The cysteine opens and the phenylalanine closes a CDR3 of 15 amino acids. Here the CDR3 DNA is all that survives: 45 bases in frame from base 1. The sample's treatment or condition, from its label and the paper: allogeneic hematopoietic cell transplantation with graft depleted of TCRalphabeta T cells and CD19 B cells. The children who served as transplant recipients had been given grafts of TCRalphabeta/CD19-depleted allogeneic hematopoietic cells.

This receptor chain uses TRBV7-7 and TRBJ1-3; a weak D assignment points to TRBD1 (6 bases agree). The sample was PBMCs, mostly from graft donor cells, taken 360 days after TCRalphabeta/CD19-depleted stem cell transplant. This clonotype originated in a male patient between 5 and 17 years old who had a stem cell transplant for acute lymphoblastic leukemia, so the T cells may come from the graft donor. The nucleotide sequence is given as TGTGCCAGCAGCTCGGGGAAGGGGGAAAGAAACACCATATATTTT. This translates into CASSSGKGERNTIYF.